This is a list of T cell receptor beta chains from one sample in a study of OX40 agonist ivuxolimab in advanced cancers. Method: immunoSEQ multiplex PCR; TCRdb's copy keeps in-frame clones and lacks some. The repertoire consists of approximately 17,000 clones, with roughly four fifths occurring once and the leading ten covering over 2%. Specimen: CD4+ or CD8+ T cells sorted from blood, collected in a trial of the OX40 agonist ivuxolimab. These receptors all stem from an adult with an advanced solid tumor such as melanoma, head and neck, liver or kidney cancer. The CDR3 runs from the conserved cysteine through the conserved F or W. The order of the fields is clone size, D gene, J gene, V gene, CDR3 DNA, CDR3 protein. The D gene is left open where the match is weak. Only part of the rows carry a size: once, few, many, or a class if the clone is expanded.

size: once; D: NA; J: TRBJ1-5; V: TRBV7-8; DNA: TGTGCCAGCAGTTTGTCGGGGGGTCCCCAGCATTTT; CDR3: CASSLSGGPQHF
size: NA; D: NA; J: TRBJ2-2; V: TRBV5-1; DNA: TGCGCCAGCAGCCCCCGCCAGCGGAGGAACACCGGGGAGCTGTTTTTT; CDR3: CASSPRQRRNTGELFF
size: NA; D: NA; J: TRBJ2-7; V: TRBV28; DNA: TGTGCCAGCAGGCGTGATAGCGTTACCCGACCATACGAGCAGTACTTC; CDR3: CASRRDSVTRPYEQYF
size: NA; D: TRBD1; J: TRBJ1-6; V: TRBV7-2; DNA: TGTGCCAGCAGCAAAAAACCCGGGACAGCATATAATTCACCCCTCCACTTT; CDR3: CASSKKPGTAYNSPLHF
size: NA; D: NA; J: TRBJ1-5; V: TRBV7-2; DNA: TGTGCCAGCAGTCTTAGGGAGGGCAATCAGCCCCAGCATTTT; CDR3: CASSLREGNQPQHF
size: NA; D: TRBD1; J: TRBJ2-1; V: TRBV5-4; DNA: TGTGCCAGCAGCTCCTCAGGGGGCGCCTACAATGAGCAGTTCTTC; CDR3: CASSSSGGAYNEQFF
size: NA; D: TRBD2; J: TRBJ2-2; V: TRBV5-6; DNA: TGTGCCAGCAGCTTACTTGAGCGGGAGGGCGGCGGGGAGCTGTTTTTT; CDR3: CASSLLEREGGGELFF
size: NA; D: NA; J: TRBJ1-1; V: TRBV19; DNA: TGTGCCAGTAAGCCCGGGGAGAACACTGAAGCTTTCTTT; CDR3: CASKPGENTEAFF
size: NA; D: NA; J: TRBJ2-2; V: TRBV5-6; DNA: TGTGCCAGCAGCTTGTGGAGTCGCACCGGGGAGCTGTTTTTT; CDR3: CASSLWSRTGELFF
size: NA; D: TRBD2; J: TRBJ2-2; V: TRBV19; DNA: TGTGCCAGTACCACAGCGGGAGGGACCACCGGGGAGCTGTTTTTT; CDR3: CASTTAGGTTGELFF
size: NA; D: NA; J: TRBJ2-1; V: TRBV2; DNA: TGTGCCAGCAGTGATATGGGGTTTAGCAATGAGCAGTTCTTC; CDR3: CASSDMGFSNEQFF
size: NA; D: NA; J: TRBJ1-2; V: TRBV28; DNA: TGTGCCAGCAGTTCGGGAAGGAGGGGCTACACCTTC; CDR3: CASSSGRRGYTF
size: once; D: NA; J: TRBJ2-2; V: TRBV7-9; DNA: TGTGCCAGCAGCTCCGACTGGACAGGGGAGCTGTTTTTT; CDR3: CASSSDWTGELFF
size: NA; D: NA; J: TRBJ1-2; V: TRBV7-3; DNA: TGTGCCAGCATCAGGGTCCGATATGGCTACACCTTC; CDR3: CASIRVRYGYTF
size: few; D: NA; J: TRBJ1-3; V: TRBV28; DNA: TGTGCCAGCACCCTACACAGCTCTGGAAACACCATATATTTT; CDR3: CASTLHSSGNTIYF
size: NA; D: NA; J: TRBJ1-3; V: TRBV30; DNA: TGTGCCTGGAGTGCTGGAAACACCATATATTTT; CDR3: CAWSAGNTIYF
size: NA; D: NA; J: TRBJ1-3; V: TRBV9; DNA: TGTGCCAGCAGCGTAGCAGGGGCAAGCTCTGGAAACACCATATATTTT; CDR3: CASSVAGASSGNTIYF
size: NA; D: NA; J: TRBJ2-1; V: TRBV4-2; DNA: TGTGCCAGCAGCCAAGAAAGTAACTCCTACAATGAGCAGTTCTTC; CDR3: CASSQESNSYNEQFF
size: few; D: NA; J: TRBJ1-2; V: TRBV5-1; DNA: TGCGCCAGCAGCTTGGCCGGCGGGGTGAGCTACACCTTC; CDR3: CASSLAGGVSYTF
size: NA; D: TRBD2; J: TRBJ2-1; V: TRBV28; DNA: TGTGCCAGCAGGTCCACTAGCGGGAGTGGTGGTGAGCAGTTCTTC; CDR3: CASRSTSGSGGEQFF
size: NA; D: NA; J: TRBJ2-1; V: TRBV4-3; DNA: TGCGCCAGCAGCCAAACGGGACTCACCTTCTACAATGAGCAGTTCTTC; CDR3: CASSQTGLTFYNEQFF
size: NA; D: NA; J: TRBJ2-7; V: TRBV4-3; DNA: TGCGCCAGCAGCCAATACCTCACGGGGCAGAGCTCCTACGAGCAGTACTTC; CDR3: CASSQYLTGQSSYEQYF
size: NA; D: NA; J: TRBJ1-2; V: TRBV29-1; DNA: TGCAGCGTTGCAGGGGCGCGGTATGGCTACACCTTC; CDR3: CSVAGARYGYTF